What follows are 26 T cell receptor beta chains derived from one specimen sequenced in a study of blood T cell repertoires in COVID-19 (dated by TCRdb to between 2020 and 2021). Receptor libraries were prepared by the immunoSEQ multiplex PCR assay. TCRdb retrieved this table from immuneACCESS and kept in-frame rearrangements only. Not all clones are present; in checked studies, unresolved V genes account for under half, and no reason is known for the remainder. Across this sample there are over 100,000 clones, with around nine tenths seen only once. 1.5% to 2.5% of the sample rests with the top ten. Sequencing used peripheral blood. Receptors were obtained from a woman aged 45-59 years with COVID-19, enrolled during active disease.

This clone was detected once. The V call is TRBV9, the J call TRBJ2-2, with 11 bases identical to TRBD1. The junction had 3 bases not matched to a gene; V was cut back by 2 bases and J by 3 bases. This CDR3 spans 16 amino acids. Germline CDR1 is SGDLS and CDR2 is YYNGEE. CDR3 DNA: TGTGCCAGCAGCGTTGGGACAGGGGGGTACACCGGGGAGCTGTTTTTT. It translates to CASSVGTGGYTGELFF.

V is TRBV30 and J is TRBJ2-6; tentatively, D is TRBD1 (6 bases). The CDR3 is 14 amino acids. Deletions cut 5 bases from V and 9 bases from J, with 17 bases between. Germline V lookup: CDR1 GTSNPN, CDR2 SVGIG (reference sequence). The CDR3 coding sequence is TGTGCCTGGGGGGGCCGGGCTCCCTTCAACGTCCTGACTTTC. Translation: CAWGGRAPFNVLTF.

This chain joins TRBV19 and TRBJ1-1; unclear D gene. Looked up from germline, CDR1 is LNHDA and CDR2 is SQIVND (reference sequence). CDR3 size: 12 residues. Trimming removed 3 bases at V and 8 bases at J, with 10 bases between. The CDR3 loop is CASSIRTYEAFF. The CDR3 DNA reads as TGTGCCAGTAGTATCCGGACTTACGAAGCTTTCTTT.

The chain carries TRBV5-1 and TRBJ2-5, with 7 bases matching TRBD1. The CDR3 extends over 17 amino acids. Germline values: CDR1 SGHRS, CDR2 YFSETQ. J was trimmed by 5 bases and V by 0 bases; bases with no gene match: 13. CDR3: CASSLVVTTRGLETQYF. The CDR3 nucleotides read TGCGCCAGCAGCTTGGTGGTGACCACGAGGGGGCTGGAGACCCAGTACTTC.

The chain employs TRBV27 and TRBJ2-1; weak D call: TRBD1 (6 bases). Trimming stripped 2 bases from V and 1 base from J, with 15 bases between. Germline CDR1 reads MNHEY; CDR2 reads SMNVEV (reference sequence). There are 17 residues in the CDR3. CDR3: CASSLLPGHLSYNEQFF. The CDR3 DNA reads TGTGCCAGCAGTTTACTCCCGGGACACCTGTCCTACAATGAGCAGTTCTTC.

The V call is TRBV7-8, the J call TRBJ1-2; D ambiguous. This CDR3 is 12 amino acids long. The V and J ends lost 1 base and 9 bases respectively, with 9 bases between them. Germline loops: CDR1 SGHVS, CDR2 FQNEAQ. The CDR3 nucleotides read TGTGCCAGCAGCTTAGACTCACCCAGCTACACCTTC. As protein: CASSLDSPSYTF.

The rearrangement uses TRBV27 and TRBJ1-6; no clear D gene. The V gene's germline CDR1 is MNHEY and CDR2 SMNVEV (reference sequence). The CDR3 loop spans 14 amino acids. V lost 5 bases to trimming and J lost 3 bases, with 8 bases between them. The CDR3 loop reads CASSQVLYNSPLHF. Here the CDR3 DNA reads TGTGCCAGCAGTCAGGTCCTCTATAATTCACCCCTCCACTTT.

This clone was seen only once. This rearrangement joins TRBV27 to TRBJ2-3; tentatively, D is TRBD1 (5 bases). Germline CDR1 is MNHEY and CDR2 is SMNVEV (reference sequence). Between the trimmed V and J ends, which lost 0 bases and 1 base, there was a span of 8 bases. The CDR3 covers 15 residues. Here the CDR3 reads CASSLSGVGTDTQYF. The CDR3 DNA reads TGTGCCAGCAGTTTATCAGGGGTCGGCACAGATACGCAGTATTTT.

The J gene is TRBJ1-1, the V gene TRBV7-6; D may be TRBD1 (5 bases). Trimming took 6 bases from V and 1 from J, leaving 15 bases between them. Germline CDR1 SGHVS, CDR2 FNYEAQ. The CDR3 consists of 15 residues. CDR3 coding DNA: TGTGCCAGCAGGCCTCGGGGGGACCCGAACACTGAAGCTTTCTTT. This codes for CASRPRGDPNTEAFF.

This clone was seen once. The CDR3 here is CASSTNRGEPLHF. CDR3 coding DNA: TGTGCCAGCAGTACCAACAGGGGAGAACCCCTCCACTTT. The chain employs TRBV6-5 and TRBJ1-6, with 7 nucleotides matching TRBD1. The CDR3 contains 13 residues. Germline CDR1 is MNHEY and CDR2 is SVGAGI. Germline trimming cut 5 bases from V and 12 bases from J; bases unmatched to any gene: 7.

The V and J genes are TRBV19 and TRBJ1-1, with D perhaps TRBD1 (5 bases). Per the germline V gene, CDR1 is LNHDA and CDR2 is SQIVND (reference sequence). Deletions cut 6 bases from V and 3 bases from J, with 11 bases between. CDR3 size: 13 residues. CDR3 nucleotides: TGTGCCAGTAGGAGACAGACCTACACTGAAGCTTTCTTT. This encodes CASRRQTYTEAFF.

The chain links TRBV5-1 to TRBJ1-6, with D maybe TRBD1 (5 bases). V was pared by 2 bases and J by 12 bases, with 15 bases between. Germline V lookup: CDR1 SGHRS, CDR2 YFSETQ. The CDR3 extends over 14 amino acids. This CDR3 reads CASSLRGEVGPLHF. The CDR3 region has the DNA TGCGCCAGCAGCTTAAGGGGTGAAGTCGGACCCCTCCACTTT.

J is TRBJ1-2 and V is TRBV6-5, with D maybe TRBD1 (5 bases). V lost 8 bases to trimming and J lost 7 bases, with 17 bases between them. The CDR3 totals 13 residues. Germline assignment: CDR1 MNHEY and CDR2 SVGAGI. The CDR3 nucleotides are TGTGCCAGCGGACCCGGGGCGGGAAGTGGCTACACCTTC. It is translated as CASGPGAGSGYTF.

Concerning this clone itself: The junction and the germline gene differ at one end; a read error may be behind it. V is TRBV10-3 and J is TRBJ1-1; tentative D call: TRBD1 (6 bases). This CDR3 is built from 18 residues. In germline, CDR1 is ENHRY, CDR2 SYGVKD. CDR3 bases: TGTGCCATCAGAGAGTTGGGGGGCGCGGGGGGATTGAACACTGAAGCTTTCTTT. It codes for CAIRELGGAGGLNTEAFF.

The chain recombines TRBV7-2 with TRBJ1-4, with no clear D. V was pared by 5 bases and J by 4 bases, with 14 bases between. Germline V CDR1 and CDR2: SGHTA, FQGNSA. The CDR3 spans 15 residues. The CDR3 sequence is CASSPDFSLNEKLFF. CDR3 DNA sequence: TGTGCCAGCAGCCCGGATTTTAGCCTTAATGAAAAACTGTTTTTT.

This clone was counted a few times. This CDR3 reads CASSQVRAARRGDEQYF. CDR3 DNA sequence: TGTGCCAGCAGCCAAGTCCGGGCTGCACGCAGGGGGGACGAGCAGTACTTC. The rearrangement links TRBV14 to TRBJ2-7, with D possibly matching TRBD1 (7 bases). This CDR3 contains 17 residues. V lost 1 base and J lost 5, with 21 bases in between. The germline V gene has CDR1 SGHDN and CDR2 FVKESK.

The genes are TRBV5-1 and TRBJ2-1, with a weak D call TRBD2 (5 bases). This CDR3 is 13 amino acids long. Trimming removed 4 bases at V and 7 bases at J, with 12 bases between. Germline loops: CDR1 SGHRS, CDR2 YFSETQ. In DNA form, the CDR3 reads TGCGCCAGCAGCCTATCCGGGAAAAATGAGCAGTTCTTC. This translates into CASSLSGKNEQFF.

The CDR3 DNA is TGTGCCAGCAGTAGATCCCGGACAGGGCGGGAGACCCAGTACTTC. Residues: CASSRSRTGRETQYF. The chain carries TRBV27 and TRBJ2-5; TRBD1 agrees at 8 bases. From germline, CDR1 is MNHEY and CDR2 SMNVEV (reference sequence). This CDR3 spans 15 amino acids. V lost 5 bases to trimming and J lost 5 bases; unmatched junction nucleotides: 10.

V is TRBV5-1 and J is TRBJ1-1, with a weak D call TRBD1 (5 bases). Trimming shortened V by 5 bases and J by 0 bases, and 8 bases separated the two germline ends. This CDR3 has 13 residues. Germline CDR1 SGHRS, CDR2 YFSETQ. The DNA for the CDR3 is TGCGCCAGCAGAGGGGATATGAACACTGAAGCTTTCTTT. It codes for CASRGDMNTEAFF.

This clone was found a few times. V usage is TRBV13 and J usage is TRBJ1-6; unclear D gene. Trimming took 2 bases from V and 7 from J, leaving 6 bases between them. Germline lookup yields CDR1 PRHDT and CDR2 FYEKMQ (reference sequence). This CDR3 region has 13 residues. The DNA of the CDR3 is TGTGCCAGCAGCTTACGGGGAAATTCACCCCTCCACTTT. Translating gives CASSLRGNSPLHF.

There are a few counts of this clone. The chain links TRBV19 to TRBJ2-1; D might be TRBD1 (6 bases). The V end was cut by 5 bases, the J end by 5 bases, with 13 bases between. The CDR3 contains 14 residues. Germline V gives CDR1 LNHDA, CDR2 SQIVND (reference sequence). CDR3 region: CASSPWTANNEQFF. The DNA for the CDR3 is TGTGCCAGTAGTCCCTGGACAGCAAACAATGAGCAGTTCTTC. Full variable domain (remainder filled in from reference TRBV19 and TRBJ2-1): DGGITQSPKYLFRKEGQNVTLSCEQNLNHDAMYWYRQDPGQGLRLIYYSQIVNDFQKGDIAEGYSVSREKKESFPLTVTSAQKNPTAFYLCASSPWTANNEQFFGPGTRLTVL.

This clone was recorded only once. This chain links TRBV7-2 with TRBJ1-6, with unresolved D. This CDR3 contains 14 residues. V lost 1 base, J lost 8 bases, and 9 bases lay in between. The germline V gene has CDR1 SGHTA and CDR2 FQGNSA. For the CDR3, the DNA is TGTGCCAGCAGCTTAGAGGTCGGGGATTCACCCCTCCACTTT. This gives the protein CASSLEVGDSPLHF. Using reference TRBV7-2 and TRBJ1-6 for the parts outside the CDR3, the full variable domain is GAGVSQSPSNKVTEKGKDVELRCDPISGHTALYWYRQSLGQGLEFLIYFQGNSAPDKSGLPSDRFSAERTGGSVSTLTIQRTQQEDSAVYLCASSLEVGDSPLHFGNGTRLTVT.

The chain uses TRBV29-1 and TRBJ2-4; possibly TRBD1 for D (6 bases). Looked up from germline, CDR1 is SQVTM and CDR2 is ANQGSEA. The CDR3 is made up of 16 amino acids. Trimming shortened V by 3 bases and J by 8 bases, and 23 bases separated the two germline ends. In nucleotides, the CDR3 is TGCAGCGTTGAGGGGCAGCCAGGGGCCCCAAGGGACATTCAGTACTTC. Protein sequence: CSVEGQPGAPRDIQYF.

The chain links TRBV7-9 to TRBJ1-3, with 9 bases identical to TRBD1. Unmatched junction bases numbered 4, after V lost 2 bases and J lost 2 bases. The CDR3 runs to 16 residues. The V gene's germline CDR1 is SEHNR and CDR2 FQNEAQ (reference sequence). The CDR3 sequence is CASSLRGTGTGNTIYF. In DNA, the CDR3 is TGTGCCAGCAGCTTAAGGGGGACAGGGACTGGAAACACCATATATTTT.

This clone occurred a few times. The chain has TRBV29-1 and TRBJ1-1; tentative D call: TRBD1 (5 bases). V was cut by 7 bases and J by 6 bases, with 12 bases left in between. CDR1 is SQVTM and CDR2 is ANQGSEA in the germline V gene. The CDR3 loop spans 11 amino acids. CDR3 loop: CSARQFAEAFF. Written as DNA, the CDR3 is TGCAGCGCCCGACAGTTCGCTGAAGCTTTCTTT.

The gene calls are TRBV7-2 and TRBJ2-1; perhaps TRBD1 as D (5 bases). From germline, CDR1 is SGHTA and CDR2 FQGNSA. The CDR3 runs to 15 residues. V shed 2 bases and J shed 2 bases, with 10 bases lying between them. CDR3 region: CASSLRGSTYNEQFF. In DNA, the CDR3 is TGTGCCAGCAGCTTAAGGGGATCCACCTACAATGAGCAGTTCTTC.